Below are 12 T cell receptor beta chains sequenced from a single sample in a study of T cells in Graves' hyperthyroidism and ophthalmopathy. Amplification of TCR beta CDR3 regions was performed using RNA transcripts as template. The HTBI primer set drove a first-round RT-PCR of the TCR CDR3. TCRdb passed the multiplex PCR reads through MiXCR, listing each CDR3 protein once. The sample holds around 600,000 distinct CDR3 sequences, around 16% seen once. Sequencing used blood. Every receptor here comes from a woman in her thirties or forties with Graves' ophthalmopathy.

Points on this clonotype: One junction end disagrees with the germline gene, perhaps due to a read error. This sequence joins TRBV5-5 and TRBJ2-5; 9 nucleotides agree with TRBD1. The germline V gene encodes CDR1 SGHKS and CDR2 YYEKEE (reference sequence). This CDR3 comprises 13 residues. CDR3 in DNA: TGTGCCAGCAGCTTACAGGGGGCTGAGACCCAGCACTTC. Residues: CASSLQGAETQHF.

This clonotype was recorded many times. The chain carries TRBV12-3 or TRBV12-4 and TRBJ2-2, with 7 positions matching TRBD2. The CDR3 sequence is 16 residues long. V dropped 2 bases and J dropped 1; count of bases not matched to a gene: 4. This CDR3 is CASSLFGGRNTGELFF. The CDR3, as DNA: TGTGCCAGCAGTTTATTCGGGGGGAGGAACACCGGGGAGCTGTTTTTT.

This clonotype has a handful of counts. The chain is built from TRBV5-6 and TRBJ1-6, with 8 bases fitting TRBD1. CDR1 SGHDT and CDR2 YYEEEE come from the germline V gene. This CDR3 has 14 amino acids. Unmatched junction bases numbered 4, after V lost 0 bases and J lost 11 bases. CDR3 in DNA: TGTGCCAGCAGCTTGGGGACAGGGTTGCCACCCCTCCACTTT. Its protein product is CASSLGTGLPPLHF.

The chain recombines TRBV6-1 with TRBJ2-2; possibly TRBD1 for D (8 bases). Germline V gene data show CDR1 as MNHNS and CDR2 as SASEGT. V was pared by 6 bases and J by 5 bases, with 16 bases between. The CDR3 totals 15 residues. The CDR3 bases are TGTGCCAGCAGCTTCGACAGGGGAGGGACCGGGGAGCTGTTTTTT. Amino acid sequence: CASSFDRGGTGELFF.

This clonotype was observed a few times. At one end the junction does not follow the germline gene, possibly because of a read error. J is TRBJ2-5 and V is TRBV7-3; TRBD1 matches 8 bases. The germline V gene encodes CDR1 SGHTA and CDR2 FQGTGA. CDR3 size: 11 residues. The CDR3 reads CPGQGEETQYF. DNA of the CDR3: TGCCCTGGACAGGGAGAAGAGACCCAGTACTTC.

The chain links TRBV19 to TRBJ2-1; D is unresolved. CDR1 is LNHDA, CDR2 SQIVND, per germline (reference sequence). The germline V and J ends were trimmed by 3 bases and 0 bases, with 12 bases remaining between them. CDR3 length equals 16 residues. The CDR3 nucleotides read TGTGCCAGTAGTATCGGCCCTTATAGCTCCTACAATGAGCAGTTCTTC. Its protein product is CASSIGPYSSYNEQFF.

The gene calls are TRBV19 and TRBJ2-4; 10 nucleotides agree with TRBD2. The CDR3 loop spans 14 amino acids. Germline V gene data show CDR1 as LNHDA and CDR2 as SQIVND (reference sequence). Unmatched junction bases numbered 6, after V lost 5 bases and J lost 8 bases. In nucleotides, the CDR3 is TGTGCCAGTAGTGTTGGGACTAGCGTAGACATTCAGTACTTC. This gives the protein CASSVGTSVDIQYF.

The table lists this clonotype with many counts. The chain combines TRBV7-2 with TRBJ2-5; D remains unclear. Trimming removed 5 bases at V and 2 bases at J, with 15 bases between. This CDR3 region has 15 residues. Germline V gives CDR1 SGHTA, CDR2 FQGNSA. This CDR3 reads CASSQVTANQETQYF. For the CDR3, the DNA is TGTGCCAGCAGCCAAGTTACAGCAAATCAAGAGACCCAGTACTTC.

This clonotype was seen only a few times. The chain employs TRBV5-8 and TRBJ2-1, with a possible D match to TRBD1 (6 bases). This CDR3 spans 16 amino acids. The germline V and J ends were trimmed by 4 bases and 0 bases, with 14 bases remaining between them. Germline values: CDR1 SGHTS, CDR2 YDEGEE. CDR3 sequence reads: CASSSRGEHSYNEQFF. The DNA of the CDR3 is TGTGCCAGCAGCAGCAGGGGCGAACACTCCTACAATGAGCAGTTCTTC.

The chain is built from TRBV5-1 and TRBJ1-2; 10 positions match TRBD1. Germline CDR1 reads SGHRS; CDR2 reads YFSETQ. The CDR3 has 15 residues. The junction had 14 bases not matched to a gene; V was cut back by 7 bases and J by 8 bases. CDR3 sequence: CASPQGQGSVKGYTF. The CDR3 DNA reads as TGCGCCAGCCCCCAGGGACAGGGGTCCGTGAAAGGCTACACCTTC.

This clonotype was detected ten times or more. The gene calls are TRBV5-5 and TRBJ1-1; D might be TRBD1 (6 bases). Trimming removed 6 bases at V and 7 bases at J, with 19 bases between. The germline gives CDR1 SGHKS, CDR2 YYEKEE (reference sequence). This CDR3 comprises 14 residues. CDR3 loop: CASNPGTHEFEAFF. CDR3 coding DNA: TGTGCCAGCAACCCTGGGACACACGAATTTGAAGCTTTCTTT.

This clonotype has at least ten counts. The chain couples TRBV6-1 to TRBJ1-2; 10 bases fit TRBD1. Germline assignment: CDR1 MNHNS and CDR2 SASEGT. The J segment lost 4 bases and the V segment lost 1 base, leaving 3 bases of the junction unmatched. This CDR3 comprises 15 residues. The CDR3 reads CASSEEGTGAYGYTF. The CDR3 DNA reads TGTGCCAGCAGTGAAGAGGGGACAGGGGCCTATGGCTACACCTTC.